These 16 T cell receptor beta chains were sequenced from one sample in a study of T cell repertoires in cytomegalovirus infection. MiXCR, applied by TCRdb to the reads, yields one record per CDR3 protein. The data show 150,000 to 160,000 distinct CDR3 sequences, 20% to 25% seen once. Input material: PBMCs. These receptors were taken from a human donor in good health (CMV status not recorded). Some clones in this sample may be carry-over from other donors' samples.

The CDR3 nucleotides read TGTGCCAGCGCGGCTAGCGGTAGGGATGAGCAGTTCTTC. Translated, it gives CASAASGRDEQFF. V and J are TRBV6-6 and TRBJ2-1, with 7 nucleotides matching TRBD2. This CDR3 is built from 13 residues. Per germline, CDR1 MNHNY and CDR2 SVGAGI (reference sequence). V gave up 8 bases and J gave up 8 bases; unmatched junction bases: 9.

Many counts were recorded for this clonotype. The J gene is TRBJ2-2, the V gene TRBV7-9; 15 bases agree with TRBD2. This CDR3 is 18 amino acids long. Losses at the gene ends were 6 bases for V and 1 base for J; bases not matched to a gene: 6. Germline-derived CDR1 and CDR2 are SEHNR and FQNEAQ (reference sequence). The CDR3 bases are TGTGCCAGCAGACCGGGACTAGCGGGGGGCCGGAACACCGGGGAGCTGTTTTTT. Amino acids: CASRPGLAGGRNTGELFF.

This chain links TRBV13 with TRBJ2-3, with 8 positions matching TRBD2. Germline CDR1 reads PRHDT; CDR2 reads FYEKMQ (reference sequence). Trimming removed 5 bases from V and 0 bases from J; junction bases left unmatched: 4. The CDR3 extends over 15 amino acids. CDR3 DNA sequence: TGTGCCAGCAGCCATAGCGGGGTCAGCACAGATACGCAGTATTTT. Residues: CASSHSGVSTDTQYF.

This clonotype was observed many times. The genes are TRBV28 and TRBJ2-7; no firm D call. V gave up 5 bases and J gave up 0 bases, with 14 bases separating them. The germline V gene encodes CDR1 MDHEN and CDR2 SYDVKM. CDR3 size: 15 residues. The CDR3 bases are TGTGCCAGCAGTACTACCCACCTCAGCTCCTACGAGCAGTACTTC. Residues: CASSTTHLSSYEQYF.

This clonotype was detected ten times or more. The V and J genes are TRBV6-1 and TRBJ2-2; 10 positions agree with TRBD2. Germline assignment: CDR1 MNHNS and CDR2 SASEGT. The CDR3 has 15 residues. With V trimmed by 7 bases and J by 5 bases, 7 bases remained unmatched. As DNA, the CDR3 is TGTGCCAGCACCTACGAACTAGCGGGAACCGGGGAGCTGTTTTTT. This gives the protein CASTYELAGTGELFF.

This clonotype appeared many times. V gene TRBV4-1 combines with J gene TRBJ1-3, with a weak D call TRBD1 (5 bases). Germline V lookup: CDR1 MGHRA, CDR2 YSYEKL. Trimming removed 3 bases from V and 0 bases from J, with 12 bases in between. CDR3 length: 16 residues. Here the CDR3 reads CASSQRDANSGNTIYF. For the CDR3, the DNA is TGCGCCAGCAGCCAGCGGGACGCGAACTCTGGAAACACCATATATTTT.

This clonotype has at least ten counts. This chain uses TRBV7-2 with TRBJ1-2; tentative D call: TRBD1 (6 bases). V shed 4 bases and J shed 8 bases, with 8 bases lying between them. Germline V gene lookup returns CDR1 SGHTA and CDR2 FQGNSA. The CDR3 has 11 residues. The CDR3 DNA reads as TGTGCCAGCAGCTCACAGGGAGGCTACACCTTC. As protein: CASSSQGGYTF.

This clonotype was observed many times. V gene TRBV7-2 combines with J gene TRBJ1-1; no reliable D call. Trimming pared 5 bases from V and 3 bases from J, leaving 13 bases between. The CDR3 contains 14 residues. Looked up from germline, CDR1 is SGHTA and CDR2 is FQGNSA. CDR3 nucleotide sequence: TGTGCCAGCAGCCCTAGAAGGGCGGACACTGAAGCTTTCTTT. This codes for CASSPRRADTEAFF. The full variable domain, completed using reference TRBV7-2 and TRBJ1-1, is GAGVSQSPSNKVTEKGKDVELRCDPISGHTALYWYRQSLGQGLEFLIYFQGNSAPDKSGLPSDRFSAERTGGSVSTLTIQRTQQEDSAVYLCASSPRRADTEAFFGQGTRLTVV.

The chain combines TRBV29-1 with TRBJ2-1, with 10 bases aligning to TRBD2. CDR1 and CDR2 (germline): SQVTM, ANQGSEA. With 6 bases clipped from V and 10 bases from J, the junction kept 6 bases outside the gene matches. The CDR3 contains 12 residues. This CDR3 is CSVERGGGEQFF. CDR3 nucleotide sequence: TGCAGCGTGGAGCGGGGGGGCGGGGAGCAGTTCTTC.

This clonotype was observed many times. V and J are TRBV28 and TRBJ2-7; D gene uncertain. Trimming pared 5 bases from V and 7 bases from J, leaving 12 bases between. The CDR3 is 12 amino acids. Per germline, CDR1 MDHEN and CDR2 SYDVKM. The CDR3 sequence is CASSARLTEQYF. The CDR3 region has the DNA TGTGCCAGCAGTGCAAGGCTCACGGAGCAGTACTTC. Variable domain in full (rest from reference TRBV28 and TRBJ2-7): DVKVTQSSRYLVKRTGEKVFLECVQDMDHENMFWYRQDPGLGLRLIYFSYDVKMKEKGDIPEGYSVSREKKERFSLILESASTNQTSMYLCASSARLTEQYFGPGTRLTVT.

The chain links TRBV28 to TRBJ1-6, with TRBD1 identical over 9 bases. V trimming: 4 bases; J trimming: 9 bases; junction bases outside the gene matches: 4. Germline-derived CDR1 and CDR2 are MDHEN and SYDVKM. The CDR3 covers 14 residues. The CDR3 here is CASSCGQGTSPLHF. Written as DNA, the CDR3 is TGTGCCAGCAGTTGTGGACAGGGGACTTCACCCCTCCACTTT.

This clonotype was observed a handful of times. This chain connects TRBV5-1 to TRBJ2-1; D is uncertain. Trimming took 5 bases from V and 4 from J, leaving 16 bases between them. There are 15 residues in the CDR3. Germline lookup yields CDR1 SGHRS and CDR2 YFSETQ. For the CDR3, the DNA is TGCGCCAGCAGGACGATCGCCACCGTTTACAATGAGCAGTTCTTC. This codes for CASRTIATVYNEQFF. Full variable domain (outside the CDR3, taken from reference TRBV5-1 and TRBJ2-1): KAGVTQTPRYLIKTRGQQVTLSCSPISGHRSVSWYQQTPGQGLQFLFEYFSETQRNKGNFPGRFSGRQFSNSRSEMNVSTLELGDSALYLCASRTIATVYNEQFFGPGTRLTVL.

At least ten counts were recorded for this clonotype. V and J are TRBV7-3 and TRBJ1-2; 11 positions agree with TRBD1. Germline CDR1 reads SGHTA; CDR2 reads FQGTGA. The V segment lost 5 bases and the J segment 5 bases; nucleotides outside the gene matches: 1. There are 13 residues in the CDR3. DNA for the CDR3: TGTGCCAGCAGCAGGGACAGGGGGTATGGCTACACCTTC. Translated: CASSRDRGYGYTF.

This clonotype has just a few counts. The V and J genes are TRBV7-9 and TRBJ2-1; D gene ambiguous. This CDR3 has 15 residues. Germline V gives CDR1 SEHNR, CDR2 FQNEAQ (reference sequence). Trimming took off 1 base at V and 2 bases at J, with 9 bases between the two ends. The chain's CDR3 is CASSLEGGTYNEQFF. CDR3 nucleotides: TGTGCCAGCAGCTTAGAAGGTGGGACCTACAATGAGCAGTTCTTC.

This clonotype was picked up a small number of times. The V and J genes are TRBV5-6 and TRBJ1-2, with 10 bases aligning to TRBD1. Looked up from germline, CDR1 is SGHDT and CDR2 is YYEEEE. The CDR3 covers 15 residues. Trimming at V came to 3 bases and at J to 4 bases, leaving 6 bases not matched to a gene. The CDR3 sequence: CASSSGTGDFYGYTF. In DNA, the CDR3 is TGTGCCAGCAGCTCCGGGACAGGGGACTTCTATGGCTACACCTTC.

The chain is built from TRBV7-3 and TRBJ2-3, with no clear D. The germline V gene encodes CDR1 SGHTA and CDR2 FQGTGA. Trimming shortened V by 2 bases and J by 3 bases, and 6 bases separated the two germline ends. The CDR3 sequence is 13 residues long. CDR3 DNA sequence: TGTGCCAGCAGCTTAGTATGGACAGATACGCAGTATTTT. Residues: CASSLVWTDTQYF.